This T cell receptor beta chain was captured in a study of neurological immune-mediated disorders. TCRdb analysed the 5' RACE reads with MiXCR anew, one entry per CDR3 protein. This sample has about 44,000 distinct CDR3 sequences, with around a fifth found just once. Stated time point: technical triplicate 3. The sequenced sample was PBMCs. The origin of the receptors is a man in his 60s with HTLV-1-associated myelopathy (HAM/TSP).

This clonotype was detected ten times or more. The chain links TRBV9 to TRBJ1-2; no clear D. Germline V CDR1 and CDR2: SGDLS, YYNGEE. This CDR3 contains 15 residues. The V and J ends lost 0 bases and 1 base respectively, with 10 bases between them. The CDR3 sequence is CASSVEQSLNYGYTF. CDR3 coding DNA: TGTGCCAGCAGCGTAGAGCAGAGCCTTAACTATGGCTACACCTTC.